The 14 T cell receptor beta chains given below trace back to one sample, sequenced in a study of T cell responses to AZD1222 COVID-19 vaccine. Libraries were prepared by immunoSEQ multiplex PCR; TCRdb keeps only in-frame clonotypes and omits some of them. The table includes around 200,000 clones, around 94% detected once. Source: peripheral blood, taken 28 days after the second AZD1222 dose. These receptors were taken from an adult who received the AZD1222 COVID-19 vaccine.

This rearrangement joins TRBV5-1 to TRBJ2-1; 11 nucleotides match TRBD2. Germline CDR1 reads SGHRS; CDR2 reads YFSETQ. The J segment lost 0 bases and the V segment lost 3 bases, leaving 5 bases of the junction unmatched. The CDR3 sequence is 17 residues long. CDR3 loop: CASSSPSGGSSYNEQFF. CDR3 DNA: TGCGCCAGCAGCTCACCTAGCGGGGGGAGCTCCTACAATGAGCAGTTCTTC.

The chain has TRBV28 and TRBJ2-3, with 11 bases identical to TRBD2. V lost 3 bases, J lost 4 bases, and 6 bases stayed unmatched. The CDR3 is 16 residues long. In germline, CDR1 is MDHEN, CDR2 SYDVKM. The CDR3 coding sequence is TGTGCCAGCAGTTTCAGTAGCGGGGGGGTGGCAGATACGCAGTATTTT. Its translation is CASSFSSGGVADTQYF.

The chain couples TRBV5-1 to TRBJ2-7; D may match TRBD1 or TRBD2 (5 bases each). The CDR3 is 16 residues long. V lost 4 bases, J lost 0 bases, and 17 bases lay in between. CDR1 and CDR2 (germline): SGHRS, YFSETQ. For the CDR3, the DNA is TGCGCCAGCAGCCTCTGGGGCGTAGCGACCTCCTACGAGCAGTACTTC. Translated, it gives CASSLWGVATSYEQYF.

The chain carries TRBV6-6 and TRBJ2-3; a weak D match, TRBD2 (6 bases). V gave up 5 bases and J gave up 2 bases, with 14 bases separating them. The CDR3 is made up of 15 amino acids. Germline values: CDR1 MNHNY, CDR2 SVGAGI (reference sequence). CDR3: CASSPAGSLTDTQYF. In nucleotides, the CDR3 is TGTGCCAGCAGTCCGGCGGGGTCACTCACAGATACGCAGTATTTT.

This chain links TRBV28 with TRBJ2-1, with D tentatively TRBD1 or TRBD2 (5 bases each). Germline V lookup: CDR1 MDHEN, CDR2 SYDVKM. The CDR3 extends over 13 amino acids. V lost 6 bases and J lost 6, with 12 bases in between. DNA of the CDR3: TGTGCCAGCAGCTTAAATGGGGGCAATGAGCAGTTCTTC. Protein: CASSLNGGNEQFF.

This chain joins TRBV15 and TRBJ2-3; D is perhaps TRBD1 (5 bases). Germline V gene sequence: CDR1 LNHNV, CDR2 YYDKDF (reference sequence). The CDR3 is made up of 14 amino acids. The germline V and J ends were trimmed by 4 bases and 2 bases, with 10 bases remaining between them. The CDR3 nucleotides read TGTGCCACCAGCACTCGCAGGGCCACAGATACGCAGTATTTT. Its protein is CATSTRRATDTQYF.

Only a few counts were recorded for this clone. The CDR3 loop reads CSASTGGNQPQHF. Here the CDR3 DNA reads TGCAGCGCCTCGACGGGGGGAAATCAGCCCCAGCATTTT. The V gene is TRBV29-1, the J gene TRBJ1-5; possibly TRBD1 for D (5 bases). Trimming took 7 bases from V and 4 from J, leaving 14 bases between them. The germline gives CDR1 SQVTM, CDR2 ANQGSEA. This CDR3 region has 13 residues.

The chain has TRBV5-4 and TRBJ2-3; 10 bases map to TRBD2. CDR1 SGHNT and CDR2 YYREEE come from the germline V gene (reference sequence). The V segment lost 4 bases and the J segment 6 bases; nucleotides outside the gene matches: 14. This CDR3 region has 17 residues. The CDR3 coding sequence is TGTGCCAGCAGCACATCCCTAGCGGGAGTTAGAGGGGATACGCAGTATTTT. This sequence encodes CASSTSLAGVRGDTQYF.

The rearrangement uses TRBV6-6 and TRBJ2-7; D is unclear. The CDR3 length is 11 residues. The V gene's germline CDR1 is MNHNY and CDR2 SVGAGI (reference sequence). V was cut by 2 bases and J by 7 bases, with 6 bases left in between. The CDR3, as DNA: TGTGCCAGCAGTTACGTGGGAGAGCAGTACTTC. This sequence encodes CASSYVGEQYF.

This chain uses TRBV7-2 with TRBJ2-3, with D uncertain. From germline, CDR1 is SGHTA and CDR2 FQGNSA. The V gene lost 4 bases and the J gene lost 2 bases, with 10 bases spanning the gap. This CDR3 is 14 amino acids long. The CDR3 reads CASSSASVTDTQYF. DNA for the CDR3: TGTGCCAGCAGCTCAGCCTCTGTCACAGATACGCAGTATTTT.

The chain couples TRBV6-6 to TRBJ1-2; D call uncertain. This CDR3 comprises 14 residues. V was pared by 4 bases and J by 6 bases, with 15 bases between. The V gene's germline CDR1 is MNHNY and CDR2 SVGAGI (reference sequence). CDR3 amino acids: CASSSFGRADGYTF. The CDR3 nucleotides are TGTGCCAGCAGTTCTTTCGGACGGGCGGATGGCTACACCTTC.

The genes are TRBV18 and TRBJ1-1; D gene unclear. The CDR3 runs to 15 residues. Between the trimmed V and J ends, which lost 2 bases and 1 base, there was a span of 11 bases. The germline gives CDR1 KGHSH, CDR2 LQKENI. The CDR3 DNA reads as TGTGCCAGCTCACCAATCGAAATAGGGAACACTGAAGCTTTCTTT. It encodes CASSPIEIGNTEAFF.

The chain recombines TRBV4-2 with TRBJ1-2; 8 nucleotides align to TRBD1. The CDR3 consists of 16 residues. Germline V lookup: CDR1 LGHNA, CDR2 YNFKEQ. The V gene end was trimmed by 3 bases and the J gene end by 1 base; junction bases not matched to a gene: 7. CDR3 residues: CASSHPDRADNYGYTF. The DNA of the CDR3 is TGTGCCAGCAGCCACCCGGACAGGGCTGATAACTATGGCTACACCTTC.

DNA for the CDR3: TGTGCCAGTAGTATCGCTCTAGCGGGAGGTGCCGAGCAGTACTTC. The encoded protein is CASSIALAGGAEQYF. The chain recombines TRBV19 with TRBJ2-7; TRBD2 agrees at 11 bases. J gave up 6 bases and V 3 bases, and 7 bases lay outside the gene matches. CDR1 is LNHDA and CDR2 is SQIVND in the germline V gene (reference sequence). This CDR3 has 15 residues.